The 24 T cell receptor beta chains below come from one sample, sequenced in a study of T cell responses to AZD1222 COVID-19 vaccine. Produced via immunoSEQ multiplex PCR; TCRdb's table is partial and in-frame only. The sample holds around 72,000 clones, around four fifths seen once. The material was peripheral blood, obtained on day 0 of AZD1222 vaccination. These receptors were collected from an adult in good health.

The table lists this clone with a count of one. This sequence joins TRBV24-1 and TRBJ2-2; TRBD2 is a possible D gene (6 bases). Germline CDR1 is KGHDR and CDR2 is SFDVKD. V lost 0 bases, J lost 4 bases, and 14 bases lay in between. The CDR3 runs to 17 residues. CDR3 nucleotide sequence: TGTGCCACCAGTGATTTGAACCCCTTGGGAGGCACCGGGGAGCTGTTTTTT. This translates into CATSDLNPLGGTGELFF.

The V and J genes are TRBV9 and TRBJ2-7, with D unclear. Trimming shortened V by 0 bases and J by 5 bases, and 6 bases separated the two germline ends. This CDR3 spans 12 amino acids. Germline V gene lookup returns CDR1 SGDLS and CDR2 YYNGEE. CDR3 nucleotides: TGTGCCAGCAGCGTAGGGGGTAACGAGCAGTACTTC. This translates into CASSVGGNEQYF.

The gene calls are TRBV5-1 and TRBJ2-7; TRBD2 is a possible D gene (5 bases). Germline CDR1 SGHRS, CDR2 YFSETQ. The germline V and J ends were trimmed by 1 base and 5 bases, with 25 bases remaining between them. The CDR3 runs to 18 residues. This chain's CDR3 is CASSLPQRPRLSIDEQYF. For the CDR3, the DNA is TGCGCCAGCAGCTTGCCACAGCGGCCCCGACTCTCTATCGACGAGCAGTACTTC. Full variable domain (missing parts from reference TRBV5-1 and TRBJ2-7): KAGVTQTPRYLIKTRGQQVTLSCSPISGHRSVSWYQQTPGQGLQFLFEYFSETQRNKGNFPGRFSGRQFSNSRSEMNVSTLELGDSALYLCASSLPQRPRLSIDEQYFGPGTRLTVT.

CDR3 sequence reads: CASSPFSGMLTGELFF. CDR3 nucleotide sequence: TGTGCCAGCAGCCCCTTTTCGGGGATGTTGACCGGGGAGCTGTTTTTT. The chain combines TRBV11-1 with TRBJ2-2; D is possibly TRBD2 (5 bases). This CDR3 region has 16 residues. Trimming left V 5 bases short and J 5 bases short, with 18 bases between. Germline values: CDR1 SGHAT, CDR2 FQDESV (reference sequence).

The gene calls are TRBV2 and TRBJ1-2, with TRBD1 matching 9 bases. The CDR3 length is 15 residues. V trimming: 5 bases; J trimming: 4 bases; junction bases outside the gene matches: 8. CDR1 is SNHLY and CDR2 is FYNNEI in the germline V gene. Here the CDR3 reads CASSQRQGGLYGYTF. CDR3 coding DNA: TGTGCCAGCAGTCAAAGACAGGGGGGGCTCTATGGCTACACCTTC.

The CDR3 coding sequence is TGTGCCAGCTCACCACCGGGTTATGGCTACACCTTC. It yields the protein CASSPPGYGYTF. The gene calls are TRBV18 and TRBJ1-2; D ambiguous. The CDR3 runs to 12 residues. V lost 0 bases to trimming and J lost 5 bases, with 4 bases between them. The germline V gene has CDR1 KGHSH and CDR2 LQKENI.

This rearrangement joins TRBV3-1 (or the pseudogene TRBV3-2) to TRBJ2-7, with D uncertain. Germline CDR1 LGHDT, CDR2 YNNKEL (reference sequence). The CDR3 contains 12 residues. Trimming took 3 bases from V and 3 from J, leaving 6 bases between them. The DNA of the CDR3 is TGTGCCAGCAGCCAGGGTTTCTACGAGCAGTACTTC. Its protein is CASSQGFYEQYF.

The CDR3 region has the DNA TGCGCCAGCAGCCAAGACTTCCACGGATACTACGAGCAGTACTTC. It yields the protein CASSQDFHGYYEQYF. The chain is built from TRBV4-3 and TRBJ2-7; D unresolved. CDR3 length: 15 amino acids. Germline values: CDR1 LGHNA, CDR2 YSLEER. Trimming shortened V by 0 bases and J by 3 bases, and 12 bases separated the two germline ends.

This clone showed up just a few times. The chain recombines TRBV5-6 with TRBJ1-2; D not certain. CDR1 and CDR2 from the germline V gene are SGHDT and YYEEEE. V lost 4 bases, J lost 4 bases, and 14 bases lay in between. The CDR3 spans 14 residues. The CDR3 DNA is TGTGCCAGCAGCCAGAAGGCGGGCGGCTATGGCTACACCTTC. This translates into CASSQKAGGYGYTF.

The rearrangement uses TRBV5-4 and TRBJ1-2, with D possibly being TRBD1 (5 bases). Trimming shortened V by 6 bases and J by 6 bases, and 21 bases separated the two germline ends. The CDR3 loop spans 15 amino acids. Germline V lookup: CDR1 SGHNT, CDR2 YYREEE (reference sequence). Here the CDR3 DNA reads TGTGCCAGCACATATCCCTCCGGGGGGATTGATGGCTACACCTTC. As protein: CASTYPSGGIDGYTF. Together with reference TRBV5-4 and TRBJ1-2, the CDR3 gives the full variable domain: ETGVTQSPTHLIKTRGQQVTLRCSSQSGHNTVSWYQQALGQGPQFIFQYYREEENGRGNFPPRFSGLQFPNYSSELNVNALELDDSALYLCASTYPSGGIDGYTFGSGTRLTVV.

This chain joins TRBV4-2 and TRBJ2-1; D perhaps matches TRBD2 (6 bases). Germline CDR1 reads LGHNA; CDR2 reads YNFKEQ. V lost 5 bases and J 7 bases, leaving 15 bases between the germline ends. This CDR3 comprises 14 residues. The CDR3 nucleotides are TGTGCCAGCAGCACTTCAAGCGGGCCGAATGAGCAGTTCTTC. Translation: CASSTSSGPNEQFF.

The chain combines TRBV19 with TRBJ2-3; tentative D call: TRBD1 (5 bases). CDR3 size: 15 residues. In germline, CDR1 is LNHDA, CDR2 SQIVND (reference sequence). The ends were cut back, 0 bases at V and 4 bases at J, with 11 bases in the middle. The CDR3 sequence: CASSIEEGVPDTQYF. The CDR3 DNA follows: TGTGCCAGTAGTATAGAGGAAGGGGTCCCAGATACGCAGTATTTT. The full variable domain, completed using reference TRBV19 and TRBJ2-3, is DGGITQSPKYLFRKEGQNVTLSCEQNLNHDAMYWYRQDPGQGLRLIYYSQIVNDFQKGDIAEGYSVSREKKESFPLTVTSAQKNPTAFYLCASSIEEGVPDTQYFGPGTRLTVL.

The chain links TRBV9 to TRBJ1-2, with 7 bases lining up with TRBD1. CDR1 and CDR2 from the germline V gene are SGDLS and YYNGEE. Trimming removed 4 bases from V and 4 bases from J; junction bases left unmatched: 13. The CDR3 is 16 residues long. CDR3 sequence: CASSPRGTAGGYGYTF. The CDR3 coding sequence is TGTGCCAGCAGCCCAAGAGGGACAGCCGGCGGCTATGGCTACACCTTC.

This rearrangement joins TRBV4-2 to TRBJ1-2, with no clear D. The CDR3 totals 13 residues. Germline lookup yields CDR1 LGHNA and CDR2 YNFKEQ. Trimming removed 0 bases from V and 8 bases from J, with 10 bases in between. This CDR3 is CASSQDVQRGYTF. CDR3 bases: TGTGCCAGCAGCCAAGATGTCCAACGGGGCTACACCTTC.

V gene TRBV10-1 combines with J gene TRBJ1-1; possible D gene TRBD1, 5 bases. The germline CDR1 and CDR2 sequences are WNHNN and SYGVQD (reference sequence). This CDR3 has 13 amino acids. The germline V and J ends were trimmed by 4 bases and 1 base, with 7 bases remaining between them. CDR3 protein: CASSVGGNTEAFF. DNA for the CDR3: TGCGCCAGCAGTGTCGGGGGGAACACTGAAGCTTTCTTT.

V gene TRBV6-2 or TRBV6-3 combines with J gene TRBJ1-1, with D maybe TRBD1 (6 bases). CDR1 MNHEY and CDR2 SVGEGT come from the germline V gene. Trimming stripped 0 bases from V and 0 bases from J, with 14 bases between. CDR3 length: 17 residues. DNA for the CDR3: TGTGCCAGCAGTTACTCGAGAGCAGGGGTTATGAACACTGAAGCTTTCTTT. It yields the protein CASSYSRAGVMNTEAFF.

The chain carries TRBV12-3 or TRBV12-4 and TRBJ2-7, with D possibly TRBD1 on 6 matching bases. The germline V and J ends were trimmed by 4 bases and 5 bases, with 6 bases remaining between them. The CDR3 runs 11 residues. The chain's CDR3 is CASSWTDEQYF. CDR3 coding DNA: TGTGCCAGCAGTTGGACAGACGAGCAGTACTTC.

The V call is TRBV10-3, the J call TRBJ2-7, with D perhaps TRBD2 (6 bases). Germline V gene data show CDR1 as ENHRY and CDR2 as SYGVKD. V dropped 3 bases and J dropped 3 bases, with 12 bases sitting between them. The CDR3 loop spans 14 amino acids. CDR3 region: CAISDYSGIYEQYF. CDR3 sequence (DNA): TGTGCCATCAGTGACTATAGCGGAATCTACGAGCAGTACTTC.

In nucleotides, the CDR3 is TGTGCCATCAGTCAAGACAGGCTTTCCTACGAGCAGTACTTC. Its protein product is CAISQDRLSYEQYF. This chain joins TRBV10-3 and TRBJ2-7; perhaps TRBD1 as D (6 bases). V was trimmed by 5 bases and J by 1 base, leaving 12 bases between them. Germline assignment: CDR1 ENHRY and CDR2 SYGVKD. The CDR3 consists of 14 residues.

This chain connects TRBV27 to TRBJ1-5, with D unclear. V was trimmed by 0 bases and J by 5 bases, leaving 11 bases between them. From germline, CDR1 is MNHEY and CDR2 SMNVEV (reference sequence). This CDR3 has 15 residues. CDR3 in DNA: TGTGCCAGCAGTTTATCCGGGCATTTGGATCAGCCCCAGCATTTT. Amino acid sequence: CASSLSGHLDQPQHF.

The V and J genes are TRBV7-9 and TRBJ1-1; D may be TRBD1 (5 bases). The germline gives CDR1 SEHNR, CDR2 FQNEAQ (reference sequence). V was pared by 1 base and J by 5 bases, with 20 bases between. CDR3 length: 17 amino acids. Written as DNA, the CDR3 is TGTGCCAGCAGCTTAGATTCAGGGCCTAACACTGAAACTGAAGCTTTCTTT. It yields the protein CASSLDSGPNTETEAFF.

This sequence joins TRBV9 and TRBJ1-3; the D is unclear. Trimming shortened V by 4 bases and J by 4 bases, and 12 bases separated the two germline ends. CDR1 SGDLS and CDR2 YYNGEE come from the germline V gene. The CDR3 covers 14 residues. The CDR3 region is CASSSMESGNTIYF. Here the CDR3 DNA reads TGTGCCAGCAGCTCAATGGAGTCGGGAAACACCATATATTTT.

This clone was counted between two and nine times. This chain joins TRBV10-3 and TRBJ2-1; 7 bases match TRBD2. V lost 2 bases, J lost 3 bases, and 4 bases stayed unmatched. CDR1 and CDR2 from the germline V gene are ENHRY and SYGVKD. The CDR3 has 15 amino acids. CDR3 in amino acids: CAISEAGGGYNEQFF. CDR3 DNA sequence: TGTGCCATCAGTGAGGCCGGCGGGGGCTACAATGAGCAGTTCTTC.

This chain connects TRBV19 to TRBJ1-6; no clear D. This CDR3 has 16 amino acids. Per the germline V gene, CDR1 is LNHDA and CDR2 is SQIVND (reference sequence). The V end lost 2 bases, the J end lost 0 bases, and 8 bases lay between the germline ends. The CDR3 loop is CASSISLSSYNSPLHF. The CDR3 DNA sequence: TGTGCCAGTAGTATAAGTCTGAGCTCCTATAATTCACCCCTCCACTTT.